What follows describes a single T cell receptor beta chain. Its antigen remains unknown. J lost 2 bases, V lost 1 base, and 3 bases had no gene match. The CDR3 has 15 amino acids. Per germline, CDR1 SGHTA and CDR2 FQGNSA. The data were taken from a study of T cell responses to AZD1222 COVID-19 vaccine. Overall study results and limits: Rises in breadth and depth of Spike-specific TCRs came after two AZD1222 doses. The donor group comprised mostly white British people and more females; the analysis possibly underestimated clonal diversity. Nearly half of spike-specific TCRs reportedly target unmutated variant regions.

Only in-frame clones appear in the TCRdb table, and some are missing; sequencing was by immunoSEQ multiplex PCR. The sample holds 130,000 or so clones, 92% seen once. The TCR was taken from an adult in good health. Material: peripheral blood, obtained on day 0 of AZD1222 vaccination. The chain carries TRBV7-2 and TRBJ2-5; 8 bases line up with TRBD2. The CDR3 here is CASSLGVAGQETQYF. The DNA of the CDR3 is TGTGCCAGCAGCTTAGGAGTAGCGGGGCAAGAGACCCAGTACTTC. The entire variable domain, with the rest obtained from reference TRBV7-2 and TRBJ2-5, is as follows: GAGVSQSPSNKVTEKGKDVELRCDPISGHTALYWYRQSLGQGLEFLIYFQGNSAPDKSGLPSDRFSAERTGGSVSTLTIQRTQQEDSAVYLCASSLGVAGQETQYFGPGTRLLVL.